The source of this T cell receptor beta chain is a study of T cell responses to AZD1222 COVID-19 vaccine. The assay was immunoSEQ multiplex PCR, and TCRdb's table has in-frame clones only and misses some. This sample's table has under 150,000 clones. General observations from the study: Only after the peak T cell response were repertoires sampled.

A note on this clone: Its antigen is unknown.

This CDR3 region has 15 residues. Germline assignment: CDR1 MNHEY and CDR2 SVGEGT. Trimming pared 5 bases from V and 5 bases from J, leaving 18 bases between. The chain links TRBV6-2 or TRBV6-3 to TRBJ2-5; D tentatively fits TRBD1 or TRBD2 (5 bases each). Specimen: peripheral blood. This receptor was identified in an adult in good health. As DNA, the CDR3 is TGTGCCAGCAGTCCGGGACGGCTGACCTGGGAGACCCAGTACTTC. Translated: CASSPGRLTWETQYF.